These 21 T cell receptor beta chains were all obtained from the same sample, sequenced in a study of blood T cell repertoires in COVID-19. This table comes from immunoSEQ multiplex PCR, and its TCRdb copy is limited to in-frame clones, with some not included. Of fewer than 150,000 clones in the sample, almost 80% were seen once. The material sequenced was peripheral blood. The receptors here all came from a man aged 55 to 69 who had recovered from COVID-19.

The chain recombines TRBV10-3 with TRBJ2-5; the match to TRBD2 covers 9 bases. V shed 4 bases and J 0 bases; nucleotides not matched to a gene: 12. CDR1 is ENHRY, CDR2 SYGVKD, per germline. This CDR3 contains 18 residues. The CDR3 nucleotides read TGTGCCATCAGTGGATCCCCATTCTCTAGCGGGGACCAAGAGACCCAGTACTTC. Translation gives CAISGSPFSSGDQETQYF.

The CDR3: CAIGRDRGGNEQFF. The CDR3 nucleotides are TGTGCCATCGGGCGGGACAGGGGAGGGAATGAGCAGTTCTTC. The chain is built from TRBV10-3 and TRBJ2-1, with 10 positions matching TRBD1. CDR1 is ENHRY, CDR2 SYGVKD, per germline. The CDR3 runs to 14 residues. Germline trimming cut 8 bases from V and 7 bases from J; bases unmatched to any gene: 8.

The chain couples TRBV18 to TRBJ1-2; possibly TRBD1 for D (6 bases). V was pared by 6 bases and J by 0 bases, with 14 bases between. The germline V gene has CDR1 KGHSH and CDR2 LQKENI. There are 15 residues in the CDR3. This CDR3 reads CASSPTGSPNYGYTF. In DNA form, the CDR3 reads TGTGCCAGCTCCCCTACAGGGAGTCCTAACTATGGCTACACCTTC.

In nucleotides, the CDR3 is TGTGCCAGCAGTGACACCAACAGGGGGCTACAGCAGTTCTTC. This translates into CASSDTNRGLQQFF. V is TRBV6-4 and J is TRBJ2-1; 9 bases are shared with TRBD1. Germline V gives CDR1 MRHNA, CDR2 SNTAGT. The CDR3 is 14 residues long. V was clipped by 2 bases and J by 11 bases; unmatched bases: 7.

The rearrangement uses TRBV5-8 and TRBJ2-1, with a possible D match to TRBD2 (6 bases). The length of the CDR3 is 17 residues. CDR1 and CDR2 (germline): SGHTS, YDEGEE. The V end was cut by 1 base, the J end by 2 bases, with 16 bases between. The CDR3 nucleotides read TGTGCCAGCAGCTTGAGTATACTCCGCGGGGCCTACAATGAGCAGTTCTTC. Its protein product is CASSLSILRGAYNEQFF.

The rearrangement uses TRBV6-2 or TRBV6-3 and TRBJ2-3; 7 positions match TRBD2. The CDR3 runs 15 residues. Unmatched junction bases numbered 9, after V lost 5 bases and J lost 4 bases. Germline values: CDR1 MNHEY, CDR2 SVGEGT. CDR3 sequence (DNA): TGTGCCAGCAGTCTCCGGACTAGTAGTTCAGATACGCAGTATTTT. It translates to CASSLRTSSSDTQYF.

Only one count was recorded for this clone. The same CDR3 can be traced to other DNA sequences in this sample. The chain has TRBV5-1 and TRBJ1-4; possible D gene TRBD1, 6 bases. Trimming removed 2 bases from V and 5 bases from J, with 10 bases in between. Germline lookup yields CDR1 SGHRS and CDR2 YFSETQ. The CDR3 extends over 14 amino acids. CDR3 amino acids: CASSLGQGNEKLFF. As DNA, the CDR3 is TGCGCCAGCAGCTTAGGGCAGGGGAATGAAAAACTGTTTTTT. Together with reference TRBV5-1 and TRBJ1-4, the CDR3 gives the full variable domain: KAGVTQTPRYLIKTRGQQVTLSCSPISGHRSVSWYQQTPGQGLQFLFEYFSETQRNKGNFPGRFSGRQFSNSRSEMNVSTLELGDSALYLCASSLGQGNEKLFFGSGTQLSVL.

The chain employs TRBV3-1 (or the pseudogene TRBV3-2) and TRBJ1-2; D may be TRBD1 (5 bases). The V gene lost 3 bases and the J gene lost 6 bases, with 8 bases spanning the gap. Germline-derived CDR1 and CDR2 are LGHDT and YNNKEL (reference sequence). CDR3 length: 12 amino acids. The CDR3 loop reads CASSQWGDGYTF. In DNA, the CDR3 is TGTGCCAGCAGCCAGTGGGGGGATGGCTACACCTTC.

The chain carries TRBV25-1 and TRBJ1-1; TRBD1 matches 7 bases. The CDR3 has 15 amino acids. With 6 bases clipped from V and 0 bases from J, the junction kept 7 bases outside the gene matches. The germline V gene encodes CDR1 MGHDK and CDR2 SYGVNS. The CDR3 protein is CASRPGGTVNTEAFF. CDR3 coding DNA: TGTGCCAGCAGACCCGGTGGGACAGTGAACACTGAAGCTTTCTTT.

This chain uses TRBV14 with TRBJ1-2; a weak D match, TRBD1 (5 bases). The CDR3 consists of 14 residues. Germline V gene data show CDR1 as SGHDN and CDR2 as FVKESK. Trimming took 0 bases from V and 8 from J, leaving 13 bases between them. The CDR3 spells CASSQERFGGGYTF. The CDR3 DNA sequence: TGTGCCAGCAGCCAAGAGAGGTTCGGGGGAGGCTACACCTTC.

The chain recombines TRBV11-2 with TRBJ2-1; possibly TRBD2 for D (5 bases). The CDR3 extends over 13 amino acids. Deletions cut 0 bases from V and 13 bases from J, with 13 bases between. Germline-derived CDR1 and CDR2 are SGHAT and FQNNGV. CDR3 sequence (DNA): TGTGCCAGCAGCTTAGATCCCTCACTAGACCAGTTCTTC. It is translated as CASSLDPSLDQFF. Full variable domain (outside the CDR3, taken from reference TRBV11-2 and TRBJ2-1): EAGVAQSPRYKIIEKRQSVAFWCNPISGHATLYWYQQILGQGPKLLIQFQNNGVVDDSQLPKDRFSAERLKGVDSTLKIQPAKLEDSAVYLCASSLDPSLDQFFGPGTRLTVL.

CDR3: CASNLGGSSNQPQHF. In DNA form, the CDR3 reads TGTGCCAGTAACCTGGGGGGGTCCAGCAATCAGCCCCAGCATTTT. The V call is TRBV19, the J call TRBJ1-5; a weak D match, TRBD1 (5 bases). CDR3 size: 15 residues. Trimming removed 7 bases at V and 1 base at J, with 14 bases between. The germline CDR1 and CDR2 sequences are LNHDA and SQIVND (reference sequence).

The chain recombines TRBV6-5 with TRBJ1-2; D is uncertain. Trimming took 7 bases from V and 5 from J, leaving 8 bases between them. The length of the CDR3 is 11 residues. Germline-derived CDR1 and CDR2 are MNHEY and SVGAGI. CDR3 in amino acids: CASTDGYGYTF. As DNA, the CDR3 is TGTGCCAGCACCGACGGGTATGGCTACACCTTC.

This clone appeared a single time. The rearrangement joins TRBV28 to TRBJ2-5, with D perhaps TRBD2 (6 bases). The CDR3 sequence is 13 residues long. The V end lost 2 bases, the J end lost 2 bases, and 6 bases lay between the germline ends. The germline CDR1 and CDR2 sequences are MDHEN and SYDVKM. The CDR3 protein is CASSLRGQETQYF. The CDR3, as DNA: TGTGCCAGCAGTTTACGGGGGCAAGAGACCCAGTACTTC.

This clone was detected a few times. J is TRBJ1-1 and V is TRBV28; the match to TRBD1 covers 7 bases. The CDR3 is 13 residues long. J lost 4 bases, V lost 6 bases, and 5 bases had no gene match. Looked up from germline, CDR1 is MDHEN and CDR2 is SYDVKM. CDR3 loop: CASRYRGSTEAFF. CDR3 DNA sequence: TGTGCCAGCAGATACAGGGGTAGCACTGAAGCTTTCTTT.

The rearrangement links TRBV6-5 to TRBJ1-4; possible D gene TRBD1, 6 bases. Germline V lookup: CDR1 MNHEY, CDR2 SVGAGI. This CDR3 has 15 residues. The V end was cut by 8 bases, the J end by 7 bases, with 20 bases between. This CDR3 reads CASFPGQGLGEKLFF. The CDR3 nucleotides read TGTGCCAGCTTCCCTGGGCAGGGGCTAGGTGAAAAACTGTTTTTT.

This chain joins TRBV6-5 and TRBJ2-2; D gene ambiguous. V was trimmed by 5 bases and J by 3 bases, leaving 13 bases between them. Germline values: CDR1 MNHEY, CDR2 SVGAGI. The CDR3 runs 15 residues. The CDR3 DNA reads as TGTGCCAGCAGTCCCCCAGGCCTCTACACCGGGGAGCTGTTTTTT. Translating gives CASSPPGLYTGELFF.

The chain couples TRBV9 to TRBJ1-1; D call uncertain. Germline assignment: CDR1 SGDLS and CDR2 YYNGEE. The V end lost 5 bases, the J end lost 1 base, and 15 bases lay between the germline ends. The CDR3 is made up of 15 amino acids. The CDR3, as DNA: TGTGCCAGCAGGGCCGGCGGGTGGTCGAACACTGAAGCTTTCTTT. Its translation: CASRAGGWSNTEAFF. The entire variable domain, with the rest obtained from reference TRBV9 and TRBJ1-1, is as follows: DSGVTQTPKHLITATGQRVTLRCSPRSGDLSVYWYQQSLDQGLQFLIQYYNGEERAKGNILERFSAQQFPDLHSELNLSSLELGDSALYFCASRAGGWSNTEAFFGQGTRLTVV.

This clone was picked up one time. The gene calls are TRBV7-3 and TRBJ2-1; the match to TRBD2 covers 8 bases. The CDR3 contains 15 residues. V lost 3 bases and J lost 2; bases outside the gene matches: 3. Germline-derived CDR1 and CDR2 are SGHTA and FQGTGA. The CDR3 DNA follows: TGTGCCAGCAGCTTGAACGGGGGGGCCTACAATGAGCAGTTCTTC. Its translation: CASSLNGGAYNEQFF.

This clone occurred once. This rearrangement joins TRBV19 to TRBJ2-7; D ambiguous. The V gene's germline CDR1 is LNHDA and CDR2 SQIVND (reference sequence). V dropped 10 bases and J dropped 7 bases, with 8 bases sitting between them. CDR3 size: 9 residues. The CDR3 reads CATPLEQYF. CDR3 nucleotide sequence: TGTGCCACCCCCCTGGAGCAGTACTTC.

The chain couples TRBV20-1 to TRBJ1-2; unclear D gene. Germline CDR1 DFQATT, CDR2 SNEGSKA (reference sequence). The CDR3 is made up of 11 amino acids. Trimming took 5 bases from V and 6 from J, leaving 10 bases between them. This CDR3 reads CSAVGGNGYTF. The CDR3 nucleotides read TGCAGTGCTGTCGGAGGGAATGGCTACACCTTC.